Following are 25 T cell receptor beta chains from one sample sequenced in a study of blood T cell repertoires in COVID-19. Profiled with immunoSEQ multiplex PCR; TCRdb holds only in-frame clones, not every one. This sample has around 200,000 clones; roughly 90% occur once, and the top ten carry less than 25%. Material: peripheral blood. The receptors derive from a man between 65 and 85 years old with active or convalescent COVID-19.

The rearrangement uses TRBV9 and TRBJ2-1; 14 bases match TRBD2. Germline-derived CDR1 and CDR2 are SGDLS and YYNGEE. After removal of 2 bases from V and 8 bases from J, the junction contained 3 bases not matched to a gene. This CDR3 comprises 15 residues. CDR3 nucleotide sequence: TGTGCCAGCAGCGTGGGACTAGCGGGAGTCTATGAGCAGTTCTTC. Its protein product is CASSVGLAGVYEQFF.

The J gene is TRBJ1-4, the V gene TRBV24-1, with a weak D call TRBD1 (5 bases). The CDR3 sequence is 15 residues long. Looked up from germline, CDR1 is KGHDR and CDR2 is SFDVKD. Deletions cut 8 bases from V and 4 bases from J, with 16 bases between. The DNA for the CDR3 is TGTGCCACCACCTCTCCCGACAGCTTTAATGAAAAACTGTTTTTT. This encodes CATTSPDSFNEKLFF.

The CDR3 region has the DNA TGTGCCAGCAAAAAACAGGGGTACTATGGCTACACCTTC. It translates to CASKKQGYYGYTF. The V and J genes are TRBV28 and TRBJ1-2, with 7 bases fitting TRBD1. The CDR3 is made up of 13 amino acids. Looked up from germline, CDR1 is MDHEN and CDR2 is SYDVKM. V was clipped by 7 bases and J by 3 bases; unmatched bases: 5.

The rearrangement joins TRBV6-2 or TRBV6-3 to TRBJ1-6; D ambiguous. CDR1 is MNHEY, CDR2 SVGEGT, per germline. Trimming took 4 bases from V and 3 from J, leaving 7 bases between them. This CDR3 has 14 amino acids. This chain's CDR3 is CASSSSRYNSPLHF. In DNA form, the CDR3 reads TGTGCCAGCAGTTCCTCGCGCTATAATTCACCCCTCCACTTT.

To note about this clone: One end of the junction varies from germline; a read error may be responsible. This chain joins TRBV5-8 and TRBJ1-4; D might be TRBD1 (6 bases). CDR3 size: 16 residues. Germline V gene lookup returns CDR1 SGHTS and CDR2 YDEGEE. For the CDR3, the DNA is TGTGCCAACAGCCAACAAACGGCGGGGGCGGGCGAAAAACTGTTTTTT. Amino acid sequence: CANSQQTAGAGEKLFF.

V usage is TRBV5-4 and J usage is TRBJ2-5; weak D call: TRBD1 (6 bases). This CDR3 is built from 13 residues. V lost 5 bases and J 5 bases, leaving 13 bases between the germline ends. Germline V gives CDR1 SGHNT, CDR2 YYREEE (reference sequence). CDR3 amino acids: CASSTAGEETQYF. CDR3 bases: TGTGCCAGCAGTACCGCAGGGGAGGAGACCCAGTACTTC.

The chain couples TRBV9 to TRBJ1-2; 9 bases map to TRBD1. Germline V gene lookup returns CDR1 SGDLS and CDR2 YYNGEE. This CDR3 spans 17 amino acids. V lost 4 bases and J lost 0; bases outside the gene matches: 10. The CDR3 is CASSITGTGTTNYGYTF. CDR3 coding DNA: TGTGCCAGCAGCATAACCGGGACAGGGACAACTAACTATGGCTACACCTTC.

The chain links TRBV11-2 to TRBJ2-3, with D hard to call. V shed 1 base and J shed 1 base, with 6 bases lying between them. This CDR3 region has 14 residues. CDR1 SGHAT and CDR2 FQNNGV come from the germline V gene. The CDR3 DNA follows: TGTGCCAGCAGCTTAGGTGGAGGCACAGATACGCAGTATTTT. Protein: CASSLGGGTDTQYF.

The gene calls are TRBV23-1 and TRBJ1-5; 9 bases are a match to TRBD1. Being an ORF, TRBV23-1 has a function that is uncertain. V shed 9 bases, J shed 7 bases, and the junction held 13 bases outside the gene matches. This CDR3 region has 15 residues. The CDR3 bases are TGCGCCAGGACAGTACAGGGGGCTCGGCGACAGCCCCAGCATTTT. Amino acid sequence: CARTVQGARRQPQHF.

The chain employs TRBV2 and TRBJ2-1, with TRBD2 identical over 15 bases. Germline-derived CDR1 and CDR2 are SNHLY and FYNNEI. With V trimmed by 6 bases and J by 7 bases, 1 base remained unmatched. This CDR3 is built from 14 residues. This CDR3 is CASRGTSGGNEQFF. The CDR3 DNA sequence: TGTGCCAGCAGGGGGACTAGCGGGGGGAATGAGCAGTTCTTC.

The chain joins TRBV7-6 to TRBJ2-1; 8 positions match TRBD1. The CDR3 totals 15 residues. Trimming removed 5 bases from V and 7 bases from J; junction bases left unmatched: 10. Germline CDR1 reads SGHVS; CDR2 reads FNYEAQ. For the CDR3, the DNA is TGTGCCAGCAGCCCCCAAGGACAGGGTAGGAATGAGCAGTTCTTC. Its translation: CASSPQGQGRNEQFF.

V usage is TRBV29-1 and J usage is TRBJ2-1, with D hard to call. The CDR3 is 14 amino acids. Germline values: CDR1 SQVTM, CDR2 ANQGSEA. The V end lost 6 bases, the J end lost 6 bases, and 18 bases lay between the germline ends. The CDR3 nucleotides read TGCAGCGTAGAGACATCCTCAAAAGGCAATGAGCAGTTCTTC. It yields the protein CSVETSSKGNEQFF.

V and J are TRBV7-8 and TRBJ1-5; unclear D gene. The CDR3 covers 16 residues. Trimming shortened V by 1 base and J by 3 bases, and 13 bases separated the two germline ends. In germline, CDR1 is SGHVS, CDR2 FQNEAQ. CDR3 bases: TGTGCCAGCAGCTTAGACTCTTTGCTTTTCAATCAGCCCCAGCATTTT. This sequence encodes CASSLDSLLFNQPQHF.

This clone turned up a few times. The rearrangement links TRBV4-1 to TRBJ2-1, with TRBD1 identical over 10 bases. The CDR3 runs 15 residues. CDR1 and CDR2 from the germline V gene are MGHRA and YSYEKL. V lost 1 base and J lost 7; bases outside the gene matches: 4. DNA for the CDR3: TGCGCCAGCAGCCAAGGACAGGGGGCTTGGAATGAGCAGTTCTTC. Its protein product is CASSQGQGAWNEQFF.

The rearrangement links TRBV28 to TRBJ2-5; 10 bases fit TRBD2. The CDR3 is 15 amino acids. The trim removed 7 bases at V and 5 bases at J, leaving 10 bases unmatched. Germline V gene lookup returns CDR1 MDHEN and CDR2 SYDVKM. This CDR3 reads CASKASGSPGETQYF. In nucleotides, the CDR3 is TGTGCCAGCAAGGCTAGCGGGAGTCCCGGGGAGACCCAGTACTTC.

The rearrangement uses TRBV5-8 and TRBJ2-1, with 7 bases aligning to TRBD1. This CDR3 comprises 16 residues. Trimming at V came to 7 bases and at J to 7 bases, leaving 17 bases not matched to a gene. Per the germline V gene, CDR1 is SGHTS and CDR2 is YDEGEE. CDR3 protein: CASPSAPGTDKNEQFF. Here the CDR3 DNA reads TGTGCCAGCCCCAGCGCCCCCGGGACAGACAAGAATGAGCAGTTCTTC.

This chain connects TRBV13 to TRBJ1-1; D uncertain. V lost 2 bases, J lost 4 bases, and 11 bases lay in between. The CDR3 totals 14 residues. The germline V gene has CDR1 PRHDT and CDR2 FYEKMQ (reference sequence). CDR3 region: CASSLKRVSTEAFF. CDR3 bases: TGTGCCAGCAGCTTAAAACGGGTCAGCACTGAAGCTTTCTTT.

The rearrangement links TRBV7-9 to TRBJ1-2, with 11 bases aligning to TRBD1. CDR3 size: 15 residues. Germline V lookup: CDR1 SEHNR, CDR2 FQNEAQ (reference sequence). J was trimmed by 3 bases and V by 3 bases; bases with no gene match: 3. CDR3 nucleotides: TGTGCCAGCAGCTTCGGACAGGGGGCACACTATGGCTACACCTTC. As protein: CASSFGQGAHYGYTF.

This clone has only a few counts. The rearrangement uses TRBV19 and TRBJ1-1; 8 nucleotides agree with TRBD1. The CDR3 sequence is 15 residues long. The J segment lost 4 bases and the V segment lost 2 bases, leaving 6 bases of the junction unmatched. The germline V gene encodes CDR1 LNHDA and CDR2 SQIVND (reference sequence). CDR3 nucleotides: TGTGCCAGTAGTATAAGAGGACAGGGAAGCACTGAAGCTTTCTTT. This translates into CASSIRGQGSTEAFF.

The chain links TRBV7-2 to TRBJ1-3; D is unclear. The germline CDR1 and CDR2 sequences are SGHTA and FQGNSA. The CDR3 is made up of 16 amino acids. Trimming left V 1 base short and J 0 bases short, with 10 bases between. The CDR3, as DNA: TGTGCCAGCAGCTTAGTTCCGGCGGCCTCTGGAAACACCATATATTTT. Its protein product is CASSLVPAASGNTIYF. Full variable domain (outside the CDR3, taken from reference TRBV7-2 and TRBJ1-3): GAGVSQSPSNKVTEKGKDVELRCDPISGHTALYWYRQSLGQGLEFLIYFQGNSAPDKSGLPSDRFSAERTGGSVSTLTIQRTQQEDSAVYLCASSLVPAASGNTIYFGEGSWLTVV.

The CDR3 protein is CASSTRATGGDEQYF. The CDR3 nucleotides are TGTGCCAGCAGTACCCGGGCGACAGGGGGCGACGAGCAGTACTTC. The chain uses TRBV27 and TRBJ2-7, with 10 bases that match TRBD1. Trimming at V came to 5 bases and at J to 5 bases, leaving 9 bases not matched to a gene. The CDR3 is made up of 15 amino acids. Germline CDR1 and CDR2: MNHEY and SMNVEV (reference sequence).

V is TRBV24-1 and J is TRBJ2-7; D is perhaps TRBD2 (5 bases). The CDR3 loop spans 15 amino acids. The germline V and J ends were trimmed by 3 bases and 2 bases, with 13 bases remaining between them. Germline V gene lookup returns CDR1 KGHDR and CDR2 SFDVKD. The CDR3 region is CATSDPRDRPYEQYF. The CDR3, as DNA: TGTGCCACCAGTGATCCTCGGGATAGACCCTACGAGCAGTACTTC.

The chain carries TRBV18 and TRBJ2-7; D might be TRBD2 (6 bases). V was shortened by 6 bases and J by 0 bases, with 15 bases between the two germline ends. In germline, CDR1 is KGHSH, CDR2 LQKENI. The CDR3 sequence is 15 residues long. The DNA of the CDR3 is TGTGCCAGCTCCCCCGGAGGGTCGATCTCCTACGAGCAGTACTTC. Translation gives CASSPGGSISYEQYF.

This sequence joins TRBV12-3 or TRBV12-4 and TRBJ1-6; D uncertain. The CDR3 extends over 13 amino acids. With 6 bases removed from V and 8 bases from J, the gap between germline ends came to 11 bases. CDR3 in amino acids: CASSSELYSPLHF. The CDR3 bases are TGTGCCAGCAGCTCCGAGCTATATTCACCCCTCCACTTT.

This chain connects TRBV28 to TRBJ1-4; 7 bases agree with TRBD1. Trimming took 8 bases from V and 8 from J; bases not matched to a gene: 8. This CDR3 is 13 amino acids long. Per germline, CDR1 MDHEN and CDR2 SYDVKM. This CDR3 is CASVPGGREKLFF. In DNA form, the CDR3 reads TGTGCCAGCGTCCCAGGGGGGCGAGAAAAACTGTTTTTT.